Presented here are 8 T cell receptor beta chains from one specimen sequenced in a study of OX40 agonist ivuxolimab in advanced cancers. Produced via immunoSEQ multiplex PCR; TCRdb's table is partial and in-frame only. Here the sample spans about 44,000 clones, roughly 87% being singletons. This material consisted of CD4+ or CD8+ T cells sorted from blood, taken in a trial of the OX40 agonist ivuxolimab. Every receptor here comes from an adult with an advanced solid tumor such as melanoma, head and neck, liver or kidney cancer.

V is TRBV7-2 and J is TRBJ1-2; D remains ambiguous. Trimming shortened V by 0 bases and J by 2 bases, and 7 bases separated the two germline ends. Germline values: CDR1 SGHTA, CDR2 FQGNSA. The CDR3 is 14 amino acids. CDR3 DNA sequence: TGTGCCAGCAGCTTAGCGCCCAAGAACTATGGCTACACCTTC. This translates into CASSLAPKNYGYTF. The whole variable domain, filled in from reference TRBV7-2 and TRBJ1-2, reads GAGVSQSPSNKVTEKGKDVELRCDPISGHTALYWYRQSLGQGLEFLIYFQGNSAPDKSGLPSDRFSAERTGGSVSTLTIQRTQQEDSAVYLCASSLAPKNYGYTFGSGTRLTVV.

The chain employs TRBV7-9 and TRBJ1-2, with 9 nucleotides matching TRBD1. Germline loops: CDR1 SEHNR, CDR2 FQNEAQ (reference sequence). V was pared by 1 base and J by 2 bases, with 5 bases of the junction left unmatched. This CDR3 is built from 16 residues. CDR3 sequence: CASSLDRDRANYGYTF. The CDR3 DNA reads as TGTGCCAGCAGCTTAGACCGGGACAGGGCCAACTATGGCTACACCTTC.

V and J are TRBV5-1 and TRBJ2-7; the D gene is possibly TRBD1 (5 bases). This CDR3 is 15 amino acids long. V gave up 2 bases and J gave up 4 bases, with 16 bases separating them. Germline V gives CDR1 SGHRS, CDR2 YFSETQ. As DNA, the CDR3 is TGCGCCAGCAGCTTAGCTCCGGACATTTATTACGAGCAGTACTTC. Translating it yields CASSLAPDIYYEQYF.

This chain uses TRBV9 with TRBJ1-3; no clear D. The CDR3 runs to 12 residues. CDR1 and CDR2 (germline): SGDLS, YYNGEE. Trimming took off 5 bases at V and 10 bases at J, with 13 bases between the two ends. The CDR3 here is CASSEDARTIYF. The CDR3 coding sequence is TGTGCCAGCAGTGAGGACGCCAGGACCATATATTTT. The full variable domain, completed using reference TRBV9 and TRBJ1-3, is DSGVTQTPKHLITATGQRVTLRCSPRSGDLSVYWYQQSLDQGLQFLIQYYNGEERAKGNILERFSAQQFPDLHSELNLSSLELGDSALYFCASSEDARTIYFGEGSWLTVV.

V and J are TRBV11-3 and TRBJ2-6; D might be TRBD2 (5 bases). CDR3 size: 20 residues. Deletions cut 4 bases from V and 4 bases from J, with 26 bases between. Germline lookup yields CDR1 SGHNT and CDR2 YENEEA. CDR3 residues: CASSSPPKEVLSGGANVLTF. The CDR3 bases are TGTGCCAGCAGCTCCCCGCCCAAGGAGGTCCTCTCAGGCGGGGCCAACGTCCTGACTTTC.

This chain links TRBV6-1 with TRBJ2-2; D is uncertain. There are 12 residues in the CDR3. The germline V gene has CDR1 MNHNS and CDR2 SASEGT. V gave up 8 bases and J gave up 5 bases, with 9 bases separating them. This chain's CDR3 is CASGYATGELFF. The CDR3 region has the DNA TGTGCCAGCGGGTATGCAACCGGGGAGCTGTTTTTT.

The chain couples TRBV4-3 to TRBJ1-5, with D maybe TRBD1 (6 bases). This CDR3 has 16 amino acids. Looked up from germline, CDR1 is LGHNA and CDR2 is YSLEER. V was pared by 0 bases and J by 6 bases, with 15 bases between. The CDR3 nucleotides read TGCGCCAGCAGCCAAGACGCCACAGGGTCAAGTCAGCCCCAGCATTTT. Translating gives CASSQDATGSSQPQHF.

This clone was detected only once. CDR3 region: CASSTSTGENEQFF. The CDR3 coding sequence is TGTGCCAGCTCAACATCGACAGGGGAAAATGAGCAGTTCTTC. The chain uses TRBV18 and TRBJ2-1; 8 positions match TRBD1. Germline assignment: CDR1 KGHSH and CDR2 LQKENI. V gave up 5 bases and J gave up 7 bases; unmatched junction bases: 7. CDR3 length equals 14 residues.